These T cell receptor beta chains were read from a single sample in a study of T cells in Graves' hyperthyroidism and ophthalmopathy. TCRdb itself ran the multiplex PCR reads through MiXCR, one entry per CDR3 protein. This repertoire shows more than 500,000 distinct CDR3 sequences, approximately 14% found once; its top ten account for roughly 14%. Sequenced material: blood. These receptors originate from a middle-aged woman with Graves' hyperthyroidism. The CDR3 runs from the conserved cysteine through the conserved F or W. D genes are given only for firm matches. Clone size is given for some rows only: seen once, a few or many times, or a class if the clone is expanded.

clone size: many; V gene: TRBV18; J gene: TRBJ2-3; D gene: NA; CDR3 protein: CASSPTGLSTDTQYF; CDR3 DNA: TGTGCCAGCTCACCAACGGGGCTAAGCACAGATACGCAGTATTTT
clone size: many; V gene: TRBV7-9; J gene: TRBJ2-5; D gene: TRBD2; CDR3 protein: CASSPGLAGVWSQYF; CDR3 DNA: TGTGCCAGCAGCCCAGGGCTAGCGGGAGTGTGGTCCCAGTACTTC
clone size: NA; V gene: TRBV7-8; J gene: TRBJ1-3; D gene: TRBD1; CDR3 protein: CASSLGRGSGNTIYF; CDR3 DNA: TGTGCCAGCAGCTTAGGCAGGGGGAGTGGAAACACCATATATTTT
clone size: many; V gene: TRBV24-1; J gene: TRBJ1-5; D gene: TRBD1; CDR3 protein: CAAQGQGFNQPQHF; CDR3 DNA: TGTGCCGCACAGGGACAGGGGTTCAATCAGCCCCAGCATTTT
clone size: few; V gene: TRBV20-1; J gene: TRBJ1-1; D gene: NA; CDR3 protein: CSARGFGTGDTEAFF; CDR3 DNA: TGCAGTGCTAGAGGTTTCGGCACTGGGGACACTGAAGCTTTCTTT
clone size: few; V gene: TRBV20-1; J gene: TRBJ1-1; D gene: TRBD1; CDR3 protein: CSASTGVGTEAFF; CDR3 DNA: TGCAGTGCTAGTACAGGGGTCGGGACTGAAGCTTTCTTT
clone size: many; V gene: TRBV9; J gene: TRBJ2-3; D gene: NA; CDR3 protein: CASSVVGPADTQYF; CDR3 DNA: TGTGCCAGCAGCGTAGTCGGTCCCGCAGATACGCAGTATTTT
clone size: few; V gene: TRBV4-1; J gene: TRBJ2-6; D gene: NA; CDR3 protein: CASSRDGLNSGANVLTF; CDR3 DNA: TGCGCCAGCAGTCGGGACGGATTAAACTCTGGGGCCAACGTCCTGACTTTC
clone size: few; V gene: TRBV28; J gene: TRBJ1-4; D gene: TRBD1; CDR3 protein: CASSFSGTGTEKLFF; CDR3 DNA: TGTGCCAGCAGTTTCTCAGGGACAGGGACTGAAAAACTGTTTTTT
clone size: many; V gene: TRBV10-2; J gene: TRBJ2-3; D gene: NA; CDR3 protein: CASSESGNAHVTQYF; CDR3 DNA: TGCGCCAGCAGTGAGTCGGGGAACGCACATGTTACGCAGTATTTT
clone size: few; V gene: TRBV10-2; J gene: TRBJ2-1; D gene: NA; CDR3 protein: CASSDGGNEQFF; CDR3 DNA: TGCGCCAGCAGTGATGGTGGAAATGAGCAGTTCTTC
clone size: many; V gene: TRBV3-1; J gene: TRBJ2-5; D gene: NA; CDR3 protein: CASSQDLGVQYF; CDR3 DNA: TGTGCCAGCAGCCAAGATCTCGGGGTACAGTACTTC
clone size: few; V gene: TRBV13; J gene: TRBJ2-1; D gene: TRBD1; CDR3 protein: CASSPRQGQSNEQFF; CDR3 DNA: TGTGCCAGCAGCCCTCGACAGGGGCAATCAAATGAGCAGTTCTTC
clone size: many; V gene: TRBV6-1; J gene: TRBJ2-2; D gene: NA; CDR3 protein: CASSDLGSGELFF; CDR3 DNA: TGTGCCAGCAGTGATTTGGGATCCGGGGAGCTGTTTTTT
clone size: many; V gene: TRBV20-1; J gene: TRBJ2-1; D gene: TRBD1; CDR3 protein: CSATRDRYNEQFF; CDR3 DNA: TGCAGTGCTACTAGGGACAGGTACAATGAGCAGTTCTTC
clone size: few; V gene: TRBV3-1; J gene: TRBJ1-5; D gene: TRBD1; CDR3 protein: CASSDGTGGQPQHF; CDR3 DNA: TGTGCCAGCAGCGACGGGACAGGGGGACAGCCCCAGCATTTT
clone size: few; V gene: TRBV7-2; J gene: TRBJ2-7; D gene: TRBD2; CDR3 protein: CASSLATASGISYEQYF; CDR3 DNA: TGTGCCAGCAGCTTAGCTACGGCTAGCGGCATCTCCTACGAGCAGTACTTC
clone size: many; V gene: TRBV2; J gene: TRBJ2-1; D gene: NA; CDR3 protein: CASSDSTRGGNEQFF; CDR3 DNA: TGTGCCAGCAGTGACAGTACTAGGGGGGGCAATGAGCAGTTCTTC
clone size: many; V gene: TRBV5-1; J gene: TRBJ2-1; D gene: NA; CDR3 protein: CASSLDPGYLEQFF; CDR3 DNA: TGCGCCAGCAGCTTGGACCCAGGGTATCTTGAGCAGTTCTTC
clone size: NA; V gene: TRBV29-1; J gene: TRBJ1-1; D gene: NA; CDR3 protein: CSAQDTAAEAFF; CDR3 DNA: TGCAGCGCTCAAGACACGGCCGCTGAAGCTTTCTTT
clone size: NA; V gene: TRBV20-1; J gene: TRBJ2-6; D gene: NA; CDR3 protein: CSAREAAGSPSGANVLTF; CDR3 DNA: TGCAGTGCTAGAGAGGCTGCGGGCAGCCCCTCTGGGGCCAACGTCCTGACTTTC
clone size: many; V gene: TRBV11-2; J gene: TRBJ2-2; D gene: TRBD1; CDR3 protein: CASSDRTGGLNTGELFF; CDR3 DNA: TGTGCCAGCAGCGATAGGACAGGGGGATTGAACACCGGGGAGCTGTTTTTT